Below, 17 T cell receptor beta chains from the same sample are listed, as sequenced in a study of blood T cells in healthy people across ages. PCR was performed a second time for 7 to 11 cycles using a sample-barcoded 5' primer and a J-beta primer mix. TCRdb processed the 5' RACE reads anew with MiXCR; each CDR3 protein has one entry. The data show about 1.4 million distinct CDR3 sequences, with 59% seen just once and approximately 7% held by the top ten. Specimen: blood. The source is a young man in good health.

This clonotype was detected only a few times. The CDR3 DNA is TGTGCCAGCTCACCTGCTCAGGGGTTGAACACTGAAGCTTTCTTT. Its protein product is CASSPAQGLNTEAFF. The chain links TRBV18 to TRBJ1-1; perhaps TRBD1 as D (6 bases). The V end lost 3 bases, the J end lost 0 bases, and 11 bases lay between the germline ends. The CDR3 runs 15 residues. CDR1 is KGHSH and CDR2 is LQKENI in the germline V gene.

The chain employs TRBV5-1 and TRBJ1-2, with no clear D. Trimming removed 3 bases at V and 1 base at J, with 7 bases between. Germline V gives CDR1 SGHRS, CDR2 YFSETQ. The CDR3 is made up of 13 amino acids. CDR3 DNA sequence: TGCGCCAGCAGCTCGAACCTTAACTATGGCTACACCTTC. Amino acid sequence: CASSSNLNYGYTF.

The chain has TRBV4-1 and TRBJ2-1, with 11 bases aligning to TRBD2. CDR1 MGHRA and CDR2 YSYEKL come from the germline V gene. The CDR3 sequence is 15 residues long. Germline trimming cut 1 base from V and 9 bases from J; bases unmatched to any gene: 5. The CDR3 nucleotides are TGCGCCAGCAGCCAAGGGGGACTAGCGGTCCTTGAGCAGTTCTTC. This codes for CASSQGGLAVLEQFF.

This clonotype was recorded once. The chain has TRBV5-1 and TRBJ2-3, with D possibly being TRBD1 (6 bases). Germline V CDR1 and CDR2: SGHRS, YFSETQ. V lost 4 bases, J lost 6 bases, and 12 bases lay in between. There are 13 residues in the CDR3. CDR3 DNA sequence: TGCGCCAGCAGCAGACAGGACAGCGATACGCAGTATTTT. Amino acids: CASSRQDSDTQYF.

The chain has TRBV7-9 and TRBJ1-2; D gene uncertain. V lost 5 bases and J 4 bases, leaving 11 bases between the germline ends. CDR1 SEHNR and CDR2 FQNEAQ come from the germline V gene (reference sequence). The CDR3 is made up of 13 amino acids. Here the CDR3 reads CASSRAQVYGYTF. Written as DNA, the CDR3 is TGTGCCAGCAGCAGGGCTCAAGTCTATGGCTACACCTTC. Combining the CDR3 with reference TRBV7-9 and TRBJ1-2 gives the whole variable domain DTGVSQNPRHKITKRGQNVTFRCDPISEHNRLYWYRQTLGQGPEFLTYFQNEAQLEKSRLLSDRFSAERPKGSFSTLEIQRTEQGDSAMYLCASSRAQVYGYTFGSGTRLTVV.

The CDR3 sequence: CASGDGTYNEQFF. DNA for the CDR3: TGCGCCAGCGGGGACGGCACCTACAATGAGCAGTTCTTC. The J gene is TRBJ2-1, the V gene TRBV5-1; D may match TRBD1 or TRBD2 (5 bases each). Deletions cut 7 bases from V and 2 bases from J, with 10 bases between. The CDR3 sequence is 13 residues long. CDR1 and CDR2 (germline): SGHRS, YFSETQ. The full variable domain, in which reference TRBV5-1 and TRBJ2-1 provide the parts outside the CDR3, is KAGVTQTPRYLIKTRGQQVTLSCSPISGHRSVSWYQQTPGQGLQFLFEYFSETQRNKGNFPGRFSGRQFSNSRSEMNVSTLELGDSALYLCASGDGTYNEQFFGPGTRLTVL.

The rearrangement uses TRBV20-1 and TRBJ2-1; the match to TRBD1 covers 8 bases. V was clipped by 6 bases and J by 9 bases; unmatched bases: 4. The V gene's germline CDR1 is DFQATT and CDR2 SNEGSKA (reference sequence). This CDR3 contains 11 residues. CDR3 residues: CSAKTGVEQFF. The CDR3 bases are TGCAGTGCAAAGACAGGGGTTGAGCAGTTCTTC.

V and J are TRBV6-4 and TRBJ2-7; the D gene is possibly TRBD1 (6 bases). V lost 2 bases and J 3 bases, leaving 17 bases between the germline ends. Germline V gene sequence: CDR1 MRHNA, CDR2 SNTAGT. This CDR3 is built from 16 residues. The CDR3 protein is CASSDTVTGSHYEQYF. Written as DNA, the CDR3 is TGTGCCAGCAGTGACACCGTTACAGGGTCCCACTACGAGCAGTACTTC.

This clonotype was detected once. The CDR3 bases are TGTGCCAGCAGTGAATCAGGGGTAGAGACCCAGTACTTC. It encodes CASSESGVETQYF. The chain recombines TRBV25-1 with TRBJ2-5, with a possible D match to TRBD1 (6 bases). The CDR3 extends over 13 amino acids. Germline values: CDR1 MGHDK, CDR2 SYGVNS. The V end lost 1 base, the J end lost 4 bases, and 7 bases lay between the germline ends. The full variable domain, its missing parts supplied by reference TRBV25-1 and TRBJ2-5, is EADIYQTPRYLVIGTGKKITLECSQTMGHDKMYWYQQDPGMELHLIHYSYGVNSTEKGDLSSESTVSRIRTEHFPLTLESARPSHTSQYLCASSESGVETQYFGPGTRLLVL.

The rearrangement links TRBV10-2 to TRBJ2-3, with 8 positions matching TRBD2. Trimming took 4 bases from V and 0 from J; bases not matched to a gene: 6. Germline CDR1 WSHSY, CDR2 SAAADI. The CDR3 covers 16 residues. The CDR3 here is CASSGRLATSTDTQYF. CDR3 nucleotides: TGCGCCAGCAGTGGCCGACTAGCGACTAGCACAGATACGCAGTATTTT.

The chain uses TRBV2 and TRBJ2-2, with D perhaps TRBD2 (5 bases). Germline values: CDR1 SNHLY, CDR2 FYNNEI. The V and J ends lost 7 bases and 0 bases respectively, with 6 bases between them. CDR3 size: 13 residues. Written as DNA, the CDR3 is TGTGCCAGCAACGGGGCGAACACCGGGGAGCTGTTTTTT. This translates into CASNGANTGELFF.

The chain carries TRBV20-1 and TRBJ2-6; D unclear. The CDR3 extends over 15 amino acids. V was trimmed by 3 bases and J by 1 base, leaving 10 bases between them. Germline assignment: CDR1 DFQATT and CDR2 SNEGSKA (reference sequence). CDR3 residues: CSARGWFSGANVLTF. CDR3 bases: TGCAGTGCTAGGGGGTGGTTTTCTGGGGCCAACGTCCTGACTTTC.

The chain links TRBV6-5 to TRBJ2-7; the D gene could be TRBD1 or TRBD2 (5 bases each). Trimming removed 0 bases from V and 5 bases from J, with 8 bases in between. Germline lookup yields CDR1 MNHEY and CDR2 SVGAGI. This CDR3 contains 13 residues. The CDR3 bases are TGTGCCAGCAGTTACTCGGGACCTAACGAGCAGTACTTC. It is translated as CASSYSGPNEQYF.

This chain connects TRBV5-1 to TRBJ2-7, with 7 bases lining up with TRBD2. After removal of 3 bases from V and 4 bases from J, the junction contained 4 bases not matched to a gene. Germline values: CDR1 SGHRS, CDR2 YFSETQ. This CDR3 region has 13 residues. CDR3 nucleotides: TGCGCCAGCAGCTCGCGGGAGAGTTACGAGCAGTACTTC. Translation gives CASSSRESYEQYF.

This clonotype came up a few times. The chain links TRBV7-2 to TRBJ2-3; 11 bases map to TRBD2. The V gene end was trimmed by 2 bases and the J gene end by 5 bases; junction bases not matched to a gene: 9. This CDR3 spans 17 amino acids. Germline loops: CDR1 SGHTA, CDR2 FQGNSA. The DNA for the CDR3 is TGTGCCAGCAGCTTAAGTATGGCTAGCGGGAGGCAAGATACGCAGTATTTT. It specifies CASSLSMASGRQDTQYF.

The chain employs TRBV4-2 and TRBJ2-7; D is tentatively TRBD1 or TRBD2 (6 bases each). The last part of the DNA fits TRBJ2-5 better; the J call may be wrong. Germline assignment: CDR1 LGHNA and CDR2 YNFKEQ. This CDR3 spans 16 amino acids. The CDR3 DNA sequence: TGTGCCAGCAGCCAAGTTGGTACGGGGGCCGGAGAGACCCAGTACTTC. Protein product: CASSQVGTGAGETQYF.

The V call is TRBV20-1, the J call TRBJ2-5, with D uncertain. The J call may not be correct, given that the DNA end is closer to TRBJ2-1. The CDR3 has 13 residues. Germline lookup yields CDR1 DFQATT and CDR2 SNEGSKA (reference sequence). The CDR3 loop is CSARSAIEETQFF. The DNA of the CDR3 is TGCAGTGCCCGGAGTGCAATCGAGGAGACCCAGTTCTTC.